A selection of T cell receptor beta chains follows, all from one sample in a study of blood T cell repertoires in COVID-19. Profiling relied on immunoSEQ multiplex PCR, and the TCRdb table lists in-frame clones only, not all of them. The top ten hold under 30% of the sample, which has 54,000 or so clones, about 84% seen once. The sample comprised peripheral blood. Source of these receptors: a woman of 80 years or more with acute or convalescent COVID-19. CDR3s include the opening cysteine and the closing phenylalanine or tryptophan. The D gene is left open where the match is weak. Expanded clones are given a class, and other clones once, few, many or no size at all.

d_call: TRBD1
v_call: TRBV11-1
clone_size: NA
j_call: TRBJ1-5
cdr3_nt: TGTGCCAGCAGCTTAGGGTCAGGGGGTCAGCCCCAGCATTTT
cdr3_aa: CASSLGSGGQPQHF

d_call: NA
v_call: TRBV19
clone_size: once
j_call: TRBJ2-6
cdr3_nt: TGTGCCAGTATTGCGGCAGGGCGTGGGGCCAACGTCCTGACTTTC
cdr3_aa: CASIAAGRGANVLTF

d_call: TRBD1
v_call: TRBV5-6
clone_size: NA
j_call: TRBJ2-7
cdr3_nt: TGTGCCAGCAGCTTGTACCGGGACAGGGACTACGAGCAGTACTTC
cdr3_aa: CASSLYRDRDYEQYF

d_call: NA
v_call: TRBV30
clone_size: NA
j_call: TRBJ1-3
cdr3_nt: TGTGCCTGGAGCTACCAACTCGGGGCTGGAAACACCATATATTTT
cdr3_aa: CAWSYQLGAGNTIYF

d_call: NA
v_call: TRBV6-5
clone_size: once
j_call: TRBJ1-1
cdr3_nt: TGTGCCAGCAGTTCTTCAGGGTACCGGGCCACTGAAGCTTTCTTT
cdr3_aa: CASSSSGYRATEAFF

d_call: TRBD1
v_call: TRBV11-3
clone_size: NA
j_call: TRBJ2-2
cdr3_nt: TGTGCCAGCAGCTTAGCAGCCGGGACAGACACCGGGGAGCTGTTTTTT
cdr3_aa: CASSLAAGTDTGELFF

d_call: NA
v_call: TRBV6-6
clone_size: NA
j_call: TRBJ1-5
cdr3_nt: TGTGCCAGCAGTTATATAGGGGTCAATCAGCCCCAGCATTTT
cdr3_aa: CASSYIGVNQPQHF

d_call: TRBD2
v_call: TRBV6-2/TRBV6-3
clone_size: NA
j_call: TRBJ2-1
cdr3_nt: TGTGCCAGCAGTTACGGCCCCCTAGCAGCGGGAGGGCTCTACAATGAGCAGTTCTTC
cdr3_aa: CASSYGPLAAGGLYNEQFF

d_call: NA
v_call: TRBV5-4
clone_size: NA
j_call: TRBJ2-7
cdr3_nt: TGTGCCAGCAGCGATTACAGGGTTAGGGGCATTGCCTACGAGCAGTACTTC
cdr3_aa: CASSDYRVRGIAYEQYF

d_call: NA
v_call: TRBV13
clone_size: NA
j_call: TRBJ1-1
cdr3_nt: TGTGCCAGCAGCTCCGACCAGGGCCGGAACACTGAAGCTTTCTTT
cdr3_aa: CASSSDQGRNTEAFF

d_call: NA
v_call: TRBV11-3
clone_size: NA
j_call: TRBJ2-1
cdr3_nt: TGTGCCAGCAGGTTATCCCTAGGAGGGTACAATGAGCAGTTCTTC
cdr3_aa: CASRLSLGGYNEQFF

d_call: TRBD2
v_call: TRBV3-1/TRBV3-2
clone_size: NA
j_call: TRBJ2-1
cdr3_nt: TGTGCCAGCAGCCAAGGGCTAGCGGGAGGGAGAAACAATGAGCAGTTCTTC
cdr3_aa: CASSQGLAGGRNNEQFF

d_call: TRBD2
v_call: TRBV7-3
clone_size: once
j_call: TRBJ2-3
cdr3_nt: TGTGCCAGCAGCCTTAGCGGGGGTCGCGCGGATACGCAGTATTTT
cdr3_aa: CASSLSGGRADTQYF

d_call: NA
v_call: TRBV11-2
clone_size: NA
j_call: TRBJ1-5
cdr3_nt: TGTGCCAGCAGCTTAGCTCCCCTGAGCAATCAGCCCCAGCATTTT
cdr3_aa: CASSLAPLSNQPQHF

d_call: NA
v_call: TRBV7-9
clone_size: once
j_call: TRBJ1-1
cdr3_nt: TGTGCCAGCAGCCGGCCGGGGGGCAAGAACACTGAAGCTTTCTTT
cdr3_aa: CASSRPGGKNTEAFF

d_call: NA
v_call: TRBV27
clone_size: NA
j_call: TRBJ2-3
cdr3_nt: TGTGCCAGCAGTTTAGGGCGTATAAATACGCAGTATTTT
cdr3_aa: CASSLGRINTQYF

d_call: TRBD1
v_call: TRBV13
clone_size: NA
j_call: TRBJ1-2
cdr3_nt: TGTGCCAGCAAAACGGCTTGGGACAGAACTAACTATGGCTACACCTTC
cdr3_aa: CASKTAWDRTNYGYTF

d_call: TRBD1
v_call: TRBV2
clone_size: NA
j_call: TRBJ1-6
cdr3_nt: TGTGCCAGCAGCTCACAGGGGAATTCACCCCTCCACTTT
cdr3_aa: CASSSQGNSPLHF

d_call: TRBD1
v_call: TRBV27
clone_size: NA
j_call: TRBJ2-5
cdr3_nt: TGTGCCAGCGGGACAGGGAGGGAGACCCAGTACTTC
cdr3_aa: CASGTGRETQYF

d_call: NA
v_call: TRBV6-5
clone_size: NA
j_call: TRBJ2-7
cdr3_nt: TGTGCCAGCAGTCCCATGAGGCGCGAGCAGTACTTC
cdr3_aa: CASSPMRREQYF

d_call: TRBD1
v_call: TRBV2
clone_size: NA
j_call: TRBJ1-4
cdr3_nt: TGTGCCAGCAGTCGTGGACAGGCAACTAATGAAAAACTGTTTTTT
cdr3_aa: CASSRGQATNEKLFF

d_call: TRBD1
v_call: TRBV27
clone_size: NA
j_call: TRBJ1-6
cdr3_nt: TGTGCCAGCAGTTTATCGGTTGCACAGGGGTATTCACCCCTCCACTTT
cdr3_aa: CASSLSVAQGYSPLHF

d_call: NA
v_call: TRBV28
clone_size: NA
j_call: TRBJ1-6
cdr3_nt: TGTGCCAGCAGTCAGGCGAGCTCCTATAATTCACCCCTCCACTTT
cdr3_aa: CASSQASSYNSPLHF

d_call: NA
v_call: TRBV7-9
clone_size: NA
j_call: TRBJ2-7
cdr3_nt: TGTGCCAGCAGCTTTAACACCCAGGACTACGAGCAGTACTTC
cdr3_aa: CASSFNTQDYEQYF

d_call: NA
v_call: TRBV6-1
clone_size: once
j_call: TRBJ1-6
cdr3_nt: TGTGCCAGCAGTGAGGCGGGAAATTCACCCCTCCACTTT
cdr3_aa: CASSEAGNSPLHF

d_call: NA
v_call: TRBV19
clone_size: NA
j_call: TRBJ2-5
cdr3_nt: TGTGCCAGTAGTGCCGACAGGATAGAGACCCAGTACTTC
cdr3_aa: CASSADRIETQYF

d_call: TRBD2
v_call: TRBV5-8
clone_size: NA
j_call: TRBJ2-1
cdr3_nt: TGTGCCAGCAGCCCCGGACTAGCGGGAGCGGTCTATGAGCAGTTCTTC
cdr3_aa: CASSPGLAGAVYEQFF

d_call: TRBD2
v_call: TRBV7-9
clone_size: NA
j_call: TRBJ2-5
cdr3_nt: TGTGCCAGCAGCCTCATAGGGACTAGCGGGAGGGGAGGGCAAGAGACCCAGTACTTC
cdr3_aa: CASSLIGTSGRGGQETQYF

d_call: NA
v_call: TRBV28
clone_size: once
j_call: TRBJ2-3
cdr3_nt: TGTGCCAGCAGTTTGGCCAGATCGGGGCAGTATTTT
cdr3_aa: CASSLARSGQYF

d_call: NA
v_call: TRBV29-1
clone_size: NA
j_call: TRBJ1-2
cdr3_nt: TGCAGCGTCAAAGTGGATCCCAGCGGCGGCTACACCTTC
cdr3_aa: CSVKVDPSGGYTF

d_call: NA
v_call: TRBV12-5
clone_size: once
j_call: TRBJ1-4
cdr3_nt: TGTGCTAGTGGTTTTCTGAAGGGAGGTGAAAAACTGTTTTTT
cdr3_aa: CASGFLKGGEKLFF

d_call: NA
v_call: TRBV7-6
clone_size: NA
j_call: TRBJ2-2
cdr3_nt: TGTGCCAGCAGCCTCCTACAGGGCCGCGGTTCCGGGGAGCTGTTTTTT
cdr3_aa: CASSLLQGRGSGELFF

d_call: NA
v_call: TRBV7-3
clone_size: NA
j_call: TRBJ2-3
cdr3_nt: TGTGCCAGCAGCCCTCAAGTGGCAGTGTTTGATACGCAGTATTTT
cdr3_aa: CASSPQVAVFDTQYF

d_call: NA
v_call: TRBV19
clone_size: NA
j_call: TRBJ1-2
cdr3_nt: TGTGCCAGTAGTATAGATCGTAGCGGCTACACCTTC
cdr3_aa: CASSIDRSGYTF

d_call: TRBD2
v_call: TRBV14
clone_size: NA
j_call: TRBJ2-2
cdr3_nt: TGTGCCAGCAGAGAAGTGGGACTACTACCCGGGGAGCTGTTTTTT
cdr3_aa: CASREVGLLPGELFF

d_call: TRBD2
v_call: TRBV28
clone_size: NA
j_call: TRBJ2-3
cdr3_nt: TGTGCCAGCCGAGGACTAGCGGGAGTACTAAGCACAGATACGCAGTATTTT
cdr3_aa: CASRGLAGVLSTDTQYF

d_call: TRBD2
v_call: TRBV7-3
clone_size: NA
j_call: TRBJ2-3
cdr3_nt: TGTGCCAGCAGCTTAAGTGCCAGCGGGGGGGATACGCAGTATTTT
cdr3_aa: CASSLSASGGDTQYF

d_call: NA
v_call: TRBV9
clone_size: NA
j_call: TRBJ2-1
cdr3_nt: TGTGCCAGCAGCGTAGAGGGGGGGATAGTCAATGAGCAGTTCTTC
cdr3_aa: CASSVEGGIVNEQFF

d_call: NA
v_call: TRBV3-1/TRBV3-2
clone_size: NA
j_call: TRBJ2-2
cdr3_nt: TGTGCCAGCAGCCAGCCCCAGGGTCCAGGCACCGGGGAGCTGTTTTTT
cdr3_aa: CASSQPQGPGTGELFF

d_call: NA
v_call: TRBV2
clone_size: NA
j_call: TRBJ1-2
cdr3_nt: TGTGCCAGCAGTGAAGCGCTTGGCATGGTCTATGGCTACACCTTC
cdr3_aa: CASSEALGMVYGYTF

d_call: NA
v_call: TRBV4-2
clone_size: once
j_call: TRBJ2-1
cdr3_nt: TGTGCCAGCAGCCCTGATCCCGGCCGGGATGAGCAGTTCTTC
cdr3_aa: CASSPDPGRDEQFF

d_call: NA
v_call: TRBV6-1
clone_size: NA
j_call: TRBJ1-2
cdr3_nt: TGTGCCAGCAGTGAAGGCATCGTTCGGTATGGCTACACCTTC
cdr3_aa: CASSEGIVRYGYTF

d_call: NA
v_call: TRBV18
clone_size: once
j_call: TRBJ2-1
cdr3_nt: TGTGCCAGCTCACCTGCGGGGAATGAGCAGTTCTTC
cdr3_aa: CASSPAGNEQFF

d_call: TRBD2
v_call: TRBV12-3/TRBV12-4
clone_size: NA
j_call: TRBJ2-3
cdr3_nt: TGTGCCAGCTTAGCGGGAGAACTGGATACGCAGTATTTT
cdr3_aa: CASLAGELDTQYF

d_call: TRBD2
v_call: TRBV3-1/TRBV3-2
clone_size: NA
j_call: TRBJ2-7
cdr3_nt: TGTGCCAGCAGTCGGACTAGCGGGGGGGCCGGGGAGCAGTACTTC
cdr3_aa: CASSRTSGGAGEQYF

d_call: NA
v_call: TRBV5-1
clone_size: NA
j_call: TRBJ1-1
cdr3_nt: TGCGCCAGCAGCCCCCGACAGCATTTCCGAGCTTTCTTT
cdr3_aa: CASSPRQHFRAFF

d_call: NA
v_call: TRBV9
clone_size: NA
j_call: TRBJ1-5
cdr3_nt: TGTGCCAGCAGCGAGGACAGTTATAGCAATCAGCCCCAGCATTTT
cdr3_aa: CASSEDSYSNQPQHF

d_call: TRBD1
v_call: TRBV3-1/TRBV3-2
clone_size: NA
j_call: TRBJ2-7
cdr3_nt: TGTGCCAGCAGCCAAGGACAGGGGTTGTACGAGCAGTACTTC
cdr3_aa: CASSQGQGLYEQYF

d_call: TRBD2
v_call: TRBV7-9
clone_size: NA
j_call: TRBJ2-1
cdr3_nt: TGTGCCAGCAGCCCGAGCGGGGGGAGGTACAATGAGCAGTTCTTC
cdr3_aa: CASSPSGGRYNEQFF

d_call: TRBD1
v_call: TRBV5-1
clone_size: NA
j_call: TRBJ2-7
cdr3_nt: TGCGCCAGCAGCTTGGACAGGGGGGCCTACGAGCAGTACTTC
cdr3_aa: CASSLDRGAYEQYF

d_call: TRBD1
v_call: TRBV19
clone_size: NA
j_call: TRBJ1-2
cdr3_nt: TGTGCCAGCCACAGGGGTTATGACTATGGCTACACCTTC
cdr3_aa: CASHRGYDYGYTF

d_call: TRBD1
v_call: TRBV27
clone_size: NA
j_call: TRBJ2-7
cdr3_nt: TGTGCCAGCAGTTTAGACAGGGGGTCCTACTCCTACGAGCAGTACTTC
cdr3_aa: CASSLDRGSYSYEQYF

d_call: TRBD1
v_call: TRBV27
clone_size: NA
j_call: TRBJ1-4
cdr3_nt: TGTGCCAGCAGTTACGGGACAGGGAGAGAAAAACTGTTTTTT
cdr3_aa: CASSYGTGREKLFF

d_call: NA
v_call: TRBV5-1
clone_size: NA
j_call: TRBJ2-1
cdr3_nt: TGCGCCAGCAGCTTGGGCGGGAAGGCCGACAATGAGCAGTTCTTC
cdr3_aa: CASSLGGKADNEQFF

d_call: TRBD1
v_call: TRBV27
clone_size: NA
j_call: TRBJ1-2
cdr3_nt: TGTGCCAGCAGTTTATCGGGACAGGGGGCTCGTGGCTACACCTTC
cdr3_aa: CASSLSGQGARGYTF

d_call: NA
v_call: TRBV27
clone_size: once
j_call: TRBJ1-5
cdr3_nt: TGTGCCAGCAGTCCCGACAGGTCGAATCAGCCCCAGCATTTT
cdr3_aa: CASSPDRSNQPQHF

d_call: NA
v_call: TRBV30
clone_size: few
j_call: TRBJ1-6
cdr3_nt: TGTGCCTGGAGTGTACTCGAGTCACCCCTCCACTTT
cdr3_aa: CAWSVLESPLHF